A selection of T cell receptor beta chains follows, all from one sample in a study of OX40 agonist ivuxolimab in advanced cancers. Sequenced by immunoSEQ multiplex PCR; TCRdb stores in-frame clones only, minus some. Of tens of thousands of clones listed, roughly four fifths were seen once; the top ten hold less than 2.5%. Sample: CD4+ or CD8+ T cells sorted from blood, taken in a trial of the OX40 agonist ivuxolimab. These receptors were taken from an adult with an advanced solid tumor such as melanoma, head and neck, liver or kidney cancer. Both conserved end residues are part of each CDR3. D genes are given only for firm matches.

>TRBV10-3|TRBD1|TRBJ1-2
CAIRGPGGHGYTF
>TRBV5-1|TRBD2|TRBJ2-2
CASSSQSGLAGGGSGELFF
>TRBV14|.|TRBJ2-5
CASSRTVQETQYF
>TRBV6-1|.|TRBJ2-7
CASSGHLGTYEQYF
>TRBV5-8|TRBD1|TRBJ1-5
CASSLGQEFQPQHF
>TRBV2|.|TRBJ2-7
CASSLLVQASEQYF
>TRBV10-3|TRBD2|TRBJ2-5
CAISGGAQETQYF
>TRBV7-6|.|TRBJ2-7
CASSPGTLYEQYF
>TRBV7-2|TRBD1|TRBJ2-7
CASSSTGTGSYEQYF
>TRBV7-6|TRBD1|TRBJ2-2
CASSSQGSGELFF
>TRBV5-1|.|TRBJ2-1
CASGETGSNEQFF
>TRBV7-2|TRBD2|.
CASSESGGHEQYF
>TRBV7-8|.|TRBJ2-5
CASSPTRGGGGKTQYF
>TRBV10-3|.|TRBJ1-5
CAIRNRVGQPQHF
>TRBV11-2|.|TRBJ2-3
CASSLGTAQSTDTQYF
>TRBV11-3|.|TRBJ2-2
CASSPLTGTNTGELFF
>TRBV14|TRBD2|TRBJ2-1
CASSHRETSGSNEQFF
>TRBV9|.|TRBJ1-1
CASSGPRENTEAFF
>TRBV11-2|.|TRBJ2-7
CASSLGKVEQYF
>TRBV7-9|TRBD1|TRBJ1-1
CASSQAWGTENTEAFF
>TRBV18|TRBD1|TRBJ1-2
CASSPGTGGYTF
>TRBV7-9|.|TRBJ2-2
CASSLLGNTGELFF
>TRBV18|TRBD1|TRBJ2-1
CASSRTEGQGPRSYNKQFF
>TRBV9|TRBD1|TRBJ2-1
CASSVVGSTGGFNEQFF
>TRBV7-2|.|TRBJ2-3
CASSLDTDTQYF
>TRBV9|.|TRBJ1-2
CASSVDNFPYGYTF
>TRBV14|TRBD1|TRBJ2-5
CASSRGQAEETQYF
>TRBV7-3|.|TRBJ2-1
CASSLSQFGGRSPHNEQFF
>TRBV27|.|TRBJ1-2
CASSLAQGVGYTF
>TRBV6-5|.|TRBJ2-2
CASGMVGELFF
>TRBV5-1|.|TRBJ2-7
CASSLTGFEQYF
>TRBV29-1|.|TRBJ1-2
CSVEEKTHYGYTF
>TRBV30|.|TRBJ1-6
CAWIGGASYNSPLHF
>TRBV6-4|.|TRBJ1-1
CASSQHTGTTEAFF
>TRBV9|TRBD2|TRBJ2-1
CASSVGGTRNEQFF
>TRBV27|TRBD1|TRBJ1-2
CASSSTGGRSDGYTF
>TRBV7-8|TRBD2|TRBJ2-1
CASSHGTSGRNEQFF
>TRBV18|.|TRBJ2-1
CASSPVISHEQFF
>TRBV10-3|.|TRBJ1-1
CATGGALNTEAFF
>TRBV5-6|.|TRBJ2-1
CASSLIGSSYNEQFF
>TRBV19|.|TRBJ1-4
CASSTEWTGKLFF
>TRBV28|.|TRBJ1-4
CASSFAGLVANEKLFF
>TRBV29-1|TRBD2|TRBJ2-1
CSASGGRSYNEQFF
>TRBV6-1|TRBD1|TRBJ2-2
CASRDRSFTGELFF
>TRBV7-9|TRBD1|TRBJ1-6
CASRGGQPNSPLHF
>TRBV11-3|TRBD1|TRBJ2-7
CASSSSVGQAAPTYF
>TRBV18|.|TRBJ2-5
CASPPRGEETQYF
>TRBV29-1|TRBD1|TRBJ2-4
CSGGDRGKNIQYF
>TRBV18|.|TRBJ2-1
CASSPPVAGIEQFF
>TRBV5-4|.|TRBJ2-1
CASSLKRSSYNEQFF
>TRBV5-4|.|TRBJ2-2
CASSGDRGGGPAGTGELFF
>TRBV7-2|.|TRBJ1-5
CASSLGGGASQPQHF
>TRBV19|.|.
CASSFINNEQYF
>TRBV30|.|TRBJ2-2
CAWSVGGPNTGELFF